This T cell receptor (beta chain) was found in a study of T cells after yellow fever vaccination. About the study: Libraries from low-cell-number fractions were prepared with the SMART-Seq v4 Ultra Low Input RNA kit. Study outcomes and limitations: Once the booster was given, most primary-vaccination clones reappeared, at more than 95% for CD4 and roughly 86% for CD8. Contamination by abundant bulk-population clonotypes could be present in FACS-sorted repertoires.

Deletions cut 6 bases from V and 6 bases from J, with 12 bases between. CDR3 length equals 14 residues. Germline V CDR1 and CDR2: SEHNR, FQNEAQ (reference sequence). Synthesis of TCR cDNA relied on 5'RACE template switching, which attached a universal primer site and UMIs. TCRdb reprocessed the 5' RACE reads via MiXCR and lists one record per CDR3 protein. The sample has approximately 170,000 distinct CDR3 sequences, 9.5% to 12% seen once. Notes on this clonotype: What it binds is unknown.

Sequenced here: CD8+ T cells sorted from PBMCs, sampled 15 days after the yellow fever booster vaccination. This clonotype was sampled from a man between 18 and 29 years old who received the YFV17D yellow fever vaccine. The J gene is TRBJ1-6, the V gene TRBV7-9; perhaps TRBD1 as D (5 bases). CDR3 coding DNA: TGTGCCAGCAGGGATACGGGGCTTAATTCACCCCTCCACTTT. It yields the protein CASRDTGLNSPLHF. Supplemented by reference TRBV7-9 and TRBJ1-6, the full variable domain reads DTGVSQNPRHKITKRGQNVTFRCDPISEHNRLYWYRQTLGQGPEFLTYFQNEAQLEKSRLLSDRFSAERPKGSFSTLEIQRTEQGDSAMYLCASRDTGLNSPLHFGNGTRLTVT.